This entry lists 18 T cell receptor beta chains sequenced from one sample in a study of post-analysis software for immune sequencing data. Whole-study findings and limits: Controls had lower frequencies than patients of four or five TRBV segments, which included TRBV5-6, TRBV5-1 and TRBV20-1.

cDNA libraries for TCR beta contained unique molecular identifiers. Each CDR3 protein is one row after TCRdb ran MiXCR on the PCR reads. The data contain some 240,000 distinct CDR3 sequences, 30% to 45% of them singletons. No antigen has been identified for these receptors. The sample taken for sequencing was blood. Receptors originate from a girl between 10 and 17 years old with multiple sclerosis.

This chain links TRBV6-6 with TRBJ2-2, with TRBD2 matching 7 bases. Trimming took 6 bases from V and 3 from J; bases not matched to a gene: 10. There are 16 residues in the CDR3. Germline values: CDR1 MNHNY, CDR2 SVGAGI (reference sequence). The CDR3 spells CASSSQGGSDTGELFF. CDR3 coding DNA: TGTGCCAGCAGCTCCCAGGGCGGGAGCGACACCGGGGAGCTGTTTTTT.

J is TRBJ2-6 and V is TRBV5-5; unclear D gene. V lost 2 bases, J lost 8 bases, and 20 bases lay in between. The CDR3 contains 17 residues. Germline CDR1 reads SGHKS; CDR2 reads YYEKEE (reference sequence). CDR3 DNA: TGTGCCAGCAGCTTAGGGCACGGAATGTATACGACCAACGTCCTGACTTTC. This gives the protein CASSLGHGMYTTNVLTF. The full variable domain, completed using reference TRBV5-5 and TRBJ2-6, is DAGVTQSPTHLIKTRGQQVTLRCSPISGHKSVSWYQQVLGQGPQFIFQYYEKEERGRGNFPDRFSARQFPNYSSELNVNALLLGDSALYLCASSLGHGMYTTNVLTFGAGSRLTVL.

This clonotype occurred many times. The chain links TRBV4-1 to TRBJ2-1; D may be TRBD1 or TRBD2 (5 bases each). In germline, CDR1 is MGHRA, CDR2 YSYEKL. This CDR3 is 16 amino acids long. The V end was cut by 4 bases, the J end by 3 bases, with 16 bases between. The CDR3 sequence: CASSRPSGRFYNEQFF. The CDR3 DNA reads as TGCGCCAGCAGCCGACCCTCGGGGCGTTTCTACAATGAGCAGTTCTTC.

Here the CDR3 DNA reads TGTGCCAGCAGCTTACAGGGGGGTTGGTATGGCTACACCTTC. Its protein is CASSLQGGWYGYTF. This chain links TRBV7-9 with TRBJ1-2; 7 nucleotides line up with TRBD1. V shed 2 bases, J shed 5 bases, and the junction held 5 bases outside the gene matches. In germline, CDR1 is SEHNR, CDR2 FQNEAQ (reference sequence). This CDR3 region has 14 residues.

This clonotype was seen more than once but under ten times. This clone may be a read error of a much larger clone one base away. The chain recombines TRBV18 with TRBJ2-7; D not resolved. CDR1 and CDR2 (germline): KGHSH, LQKENI. CDR3 length: 13 amino acids. The V gene lost 4 bases and the J gene lost 7 bases, with 14 bases spanning the gap. The CDR3 sequence: CASSLQALNEQYF. CDR3 nucleotides: TGTGCCAGCTCACTGCAGGCCCTCAATGAGCAGTACTTC.

CDR3 in amino acids: CASSPGGGEQYF. The CDR3 DNA reads as TGTGCCAGCAGTCCAGGGGGTGGCGAGCAGTACTTC. V gene TRBV6-5 combines with J gene TRBJ2-5, with TRBD1 matching 7 bases. The DNA end is more similar to TRBJ2-7, so the J call may be wrong. The CDR3 consists of 12 residues. Germline CDR1 reads MNHEY; CDR2 reads SVGAGI.

The chain links TRBV6-1 to TRBJ2-1; 11 bases are shared with TRBD1. Germline V CDR1 and CDR2: MNHNS, SASEGT. This CDR3 has 15 amino acids. Trimming removed 7 bases from V and 6 bases from J; junction bases left unmatched: 8. The CDR3, as DNA: TGTGCCAGCACCCTGAGGACAGGGGGCTTCAATGAGCAGTTCTTC. This encodes CASTLRTGGFNEQFF.

Sample share makes this clonotype medium-sized. Its ends do not fully match the called genes, so a read error is possible. The rearrangement uses TRBV6-1 and TRBJ2-1, with TRBD2 matching 11 bases. CDR1 and CDR2 (germline): MNHNS, SASEGT. This CDR3 has 20 residues. The CDR3 region has the DNA TGTGCCAGCAGTGAGGCTAGCGGGGGGTCTGTTACAATCTCCCACAATGAGCAGTTCTTC. Its protein is CASSEASGGSVTISHNEQFF.

The table lists this clonotype with many counts. The rearrangement links TRBV9 to TRBJ1-2, with 10 bases matching TRBD1. V lost 4 bases and J lost 4; bases outside the gene matches: 7. This CDR3 is built from 15 residues. The V gene's germline CDR1 is SGDLS and CDR2 YYNGEE. The DNA of the CDR3 is TGTGCCAGCAGCCCACGGAGGACAGGGGGCTATGGCTACACCTTC. Amino acids: CASSPRRTGGYGYTF.

This clonotype occurred many times. V usage is TRBV29-1 and J usage is TRBJ2-5; D is unresolved. This CDR3 spans 14 amino acids. Between the trimmed V and J ends, which lost 1 base and 5 bases, there was a span of 14 bases. In germline, CDR1 is SQVTM, CDR2 ANQGSEA. This chain's CDR3 is CSVEGRTAGETQYF. The CDR3, as DNA: TGCAGCGTTGAAGGCCGGACGGCCGGGGAGACCCAGTACTTC.

This clonotype was recorded once. The V gene is TRBV6-5, the J gene TRBJ2-7; TRBD1 matches at 9 bases. V dropped 6 bases and J dropped 1; count of bases not matched to a gene: 4. CDR3 length: 14 amino acids. Germline V CDR1 and CDR2: MNHEY, SVGAGI. The CDR3 bases are TGTGCCAGCAGACCCGGGACAGGGTCCTACGAGCAGTACTTC. This encodes CASRPGTGSYEQYF.

Notes on this clonotype: A read error is possible here, since a much larger clone lies one base away. The J gene is TRBJ1-1, the V gene TRBV25-1; D is uncertain. The CDR3 consists of 14 residues. The V end was cut by 5 bases, the J end by 4 bases, with 14 bases between. The germline CDR1 and CDR2 sequences are MGHDK and SYGVNS. CDR3 region: CASSRRPGGTEAFF. The CDR3 bases are TGTGCCAGCAGTAGACGACCAGGAGGCACTGAAGCTTTCTTT.

There are many counts of this clonotype. The J gene is TRBJ1-1, the V gene TRBV5-1; no reliable D call. The CDR3 length is 15 residues. Germline V lookup: CDR1 SGHRS, CDR2 YFSETQ. Trimming stripped 0 bases from V and 1 base from J, with 10 bases between. This CDR3 is CASSLGSGENTEAFF. The DNA for the CDR3 is TGCGCCAGCAGCTTGGGGAGCGGGGAGAACACTGAAGCTTTCTTT. The full variable domain, rest sourced from reference TRBV5-1 and TRBJ1-1, is KAGVTQTPRYLIKTRGQQVTLSCSPISGHRSVSWYQQTPGQGLQFLFEYFSETQRNKGNFPGRFSGRQFSNSRSEMNVSTLELGDSALYLCASSLGSGENTEAFFGQGTRLTVV.

This clonotype was seen at least ten times. The chain combines TRBV29-1 with TRBJ2-1; TRBD2 matches at 9 bases. J lost 1 base, V lost 0 bases, and 7 bases had no gene match. Germline V gives CDR1 SQVTM, CDR2 ANQGSEA. This CDR3 is 17 amino acids long. The CDR3 is CSVEDRAGGPSYNEQFF. The CDR3 nucleotides are TGCAGCGTTGAAGATCGCGCGGGAGGGCCATCCTACAATGAGCAGTTCTTC.

V is TRBV20-1 and J is TRBJ2-1; no clear D gene. The length of the CDR3 is 14 residues. Trimming left V 2 bases short and J 0 bases short, with 8 bases between. Germline V gives CDR1 DFQATT, CDR2 SNEGSKA (reference sequence). The CDR3 DNA sequence: TGCAGTGCTAGATGGGTATCCTCCTACAATGAGCAGTTCTTC. Protein sequence: CSARWVSSYNEQFF.

This clonotype was counted between two and nine times. This may stem from a read error, because a much larger clone lies one nucleotide away. The CDR3 region has the DNA TGTGCCAGCAGTTCCTCCGGGTCAGTCCCCTCTGGGGCCAACGTCCTGACTTTC. It codes for CASSSSGSVPSGANVLTF. The chain links TRBV27 to TRBJ2-6; D remains ambiguous. Trimming pared 4 bases from V and 0 bases from J, leaving 16 bases between. The CDR3 runs 18 residues. Germline-derived CDR1 and CDR2 are MNHEY and SMNVEV (reference sequence).

This clonotype showed up just a few times. The rearrangement joins TRBV12-3 or TRBV12-4 to TRBJ2-2; D possibly corresponds to TRBD2 (6 bases). Trimming took 6 bases from V and 0 from J, leaving 11 bases between them. This CDR3 has 15 residues. Here the CDR3 DNA reads TGTGCCAGCAGGCCCGGGAGAGCGAACACCGGGGAGCTGTTTTTT. It encodes CASRPGRANTGELFF.

The sample holds many counts of this clonotype. The rearrangement links TRBV7-3 to TRBJ2-5, with 7 bases lining up with TRBD2. V was clipped by 2 bases and J by 7 bases; unmatched bases: 10. Germline CDR1 reads SGHTA; CDR2 reads FQGTGA. The CDR3 length is 15 residues. The DNA for the CDR3 is TGTGCCAGCAGCTTAGTCCCCGGCCCGGGGGGGACCCAGTACTTC. Encoded protein: CASSLVPGPGGTQYF.